The sequence of this T cell receptor beta chain was determined in a study of T-cell reconstitution after alpha-beta-depleted transplantation in children. V was shortened by 4 bases and J by 13 bases, with 11 bases between the two germline ends. Germline V gene lookup returns CDR1 SGHTA and CDR2 FQGNSA. The CDR3 loop spans 12 amino acids. Using unique molecular identifiers, the investigators prepared the TCRbeta library. One entry per CDR3 protein, called by TCRdb with MiXCR from the PCR reads. In the table there are about 500,000 distinct CDR3 sequences, roughly 33% of which are singletons. This clonotype was picked up many times.

Specimen: PBMCs from the stem cell graft donor, collected from the stem cell graft. This receptor was taken from a human donor who donated a stem cell graft to a child with aplastic anemia. V is TRBV7-2 and J is TRBJ1-6, with D unresolved. The DNA of the CDR3 is TGTGCCAGCAGCTCCCCTGGGTCTCCCCTCCACTTT. This translates into CASSSPGSPLHF.